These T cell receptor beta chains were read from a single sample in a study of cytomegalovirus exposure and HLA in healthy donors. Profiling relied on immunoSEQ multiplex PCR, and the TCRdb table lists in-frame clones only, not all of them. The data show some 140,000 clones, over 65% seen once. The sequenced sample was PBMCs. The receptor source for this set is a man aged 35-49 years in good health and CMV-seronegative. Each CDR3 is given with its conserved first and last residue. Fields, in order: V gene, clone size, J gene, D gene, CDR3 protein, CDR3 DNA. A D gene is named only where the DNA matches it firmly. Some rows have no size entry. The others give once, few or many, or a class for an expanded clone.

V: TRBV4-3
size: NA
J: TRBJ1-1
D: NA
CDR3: CASSPELTGRAEAFF
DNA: TGCGCCAGCAGCCCCGAATTAACAGGGAGGGCCGAAGCTTTCTTT

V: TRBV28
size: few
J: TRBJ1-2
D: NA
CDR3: CASRHEGGTYGYTF
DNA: TGTGCCAGCAGACATGAGGGAGGGACCTATGGCTACACCTTC

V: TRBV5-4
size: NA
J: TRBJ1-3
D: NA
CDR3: CASSKTGGRGNTIYF
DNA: TGTGCCAGCAGCAAGACCGGGGGGAGAGGAAACACCATATATTTT

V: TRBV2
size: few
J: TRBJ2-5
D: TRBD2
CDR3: CASKTSGHQETQYF
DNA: TGTGCCAGCAAGACTAGCGGGCACCAAGAGACCCAGTACTTC

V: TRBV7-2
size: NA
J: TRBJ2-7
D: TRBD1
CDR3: CASSLTGGSSYEQYF
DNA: TGTGCCAGCAGCTTGACAGGGGGGAGCTCCTACGAGCAGTACTTC

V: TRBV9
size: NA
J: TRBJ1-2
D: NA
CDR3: CASSGLGGMHGYTF
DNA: TGTGCCAGCAGCGGTCTTGGAGGGATGCATGGCTACACCTTC

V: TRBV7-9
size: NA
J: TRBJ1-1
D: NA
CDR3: CASSATDRITEAFF
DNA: TGTGCCAGCAGCGCAACCGACAGGATAACTGAAGCTTTCTTT

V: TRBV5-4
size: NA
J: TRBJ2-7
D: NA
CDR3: CASSLDPTSSNEQYF
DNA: TGTGCCAGCAGCTTGGATCCCACCTCCTCGAACGAGCAGTACTTC

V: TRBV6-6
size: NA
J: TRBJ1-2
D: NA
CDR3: CASTRDYGYTF
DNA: TGTGCCAGCACCAGGGACTATGGCTACACCTTC

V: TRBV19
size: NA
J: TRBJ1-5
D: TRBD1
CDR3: CASSMDRDYVGKPQHF
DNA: TGTGCCAGTAGTATGGACAGGGACTATGTGGGAAAGCCCCAGCATTTT

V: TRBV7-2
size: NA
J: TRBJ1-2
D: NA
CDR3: CASRYTGSYGYTF
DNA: TGTGCCAGCAGATATACAGGGTCCTATGGCTACACCTTC

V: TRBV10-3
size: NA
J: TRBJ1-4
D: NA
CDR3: CAISHPALGGQGEKLFF
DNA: TGTGCCATCAGCCACCCCGCGTTGGGGGGGCAGGGGGAAAAACTGTTTTTT

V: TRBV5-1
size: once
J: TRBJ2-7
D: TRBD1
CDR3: CASSLGGQGYEQYF
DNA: TGCGCCAGCAGCTTGGGGGGACAGGGTTACGAGCAGTACTTC

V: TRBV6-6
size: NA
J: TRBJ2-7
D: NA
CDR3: CASSRDSPHEQYF
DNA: TGTGCCAGCAGTAGGGACTCACCCCACGAGCAGTACTTC

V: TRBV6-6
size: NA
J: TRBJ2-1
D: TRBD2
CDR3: CASTPLAAYNEQFF
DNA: TGTGCCAGCACCCCTCTAGCGGCTTACAATGAGCAGTTCTTC

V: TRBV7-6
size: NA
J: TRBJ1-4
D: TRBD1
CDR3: CASSLTGTDGEKLFF
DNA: TGTGCCAGCAGCTTAACCGGGACAGATGGCGAAAAACTGTTTTTT

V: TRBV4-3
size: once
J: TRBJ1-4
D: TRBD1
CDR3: CASSQEGQGNEKLFF
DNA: TGCGCCAGCAGCCAAGAAGGACAGGGTAATGAAAAACTGTTTTTT

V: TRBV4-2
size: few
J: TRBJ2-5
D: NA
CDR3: CASSQDRGETQYF
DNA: TGTGCCAGCAGCCAAGATCGAGGGGAGACCCAGTACTTC

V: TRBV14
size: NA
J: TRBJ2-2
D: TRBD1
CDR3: CASSQDRGHDTGELFF
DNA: TGTGCCAGCAGCCAAGACAGGGGGCATGACACCGGGGAGCTGTTTTTT

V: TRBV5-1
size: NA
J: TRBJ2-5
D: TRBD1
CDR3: CASSVGGTAQETQYF
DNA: TGCGCCAGCAGTGTGGGTGGGACAGCACAAGAGACCCAGTACTTC

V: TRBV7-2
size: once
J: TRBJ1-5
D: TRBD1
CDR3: CASSPGQAAGNQPQHF
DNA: TGTGCCAGCAGCCCAGGACAGGCGGCAGGCAATCAGCCCCAGCATTTT

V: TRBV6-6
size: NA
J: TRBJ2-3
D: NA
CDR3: CASSSDTQYF
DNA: TGTGCCAGCTCGTCCGATACGCAGTATTTT

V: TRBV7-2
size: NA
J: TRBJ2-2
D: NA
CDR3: CASSLGQNTGELFF
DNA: TGTGCCAGCAGCTTAGGGCAGAACACCGGGGAGCTGTTTTTT

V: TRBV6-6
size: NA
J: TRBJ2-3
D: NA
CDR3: CASSYSVRDTQYF
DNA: TGTGCCAGCAGCTACAGCGTGAGAGATACGCAGTATTTT

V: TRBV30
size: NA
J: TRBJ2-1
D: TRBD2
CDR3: CAWTTAGGYNEQFF
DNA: TGTGCCTGGACCACGGCGGGAGGTTACAATGAGCAGTTCTTC

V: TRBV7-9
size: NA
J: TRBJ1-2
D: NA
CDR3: CASSKDRYGYTF
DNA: TGTGCCAGCAGCAAGGACAGATATGGCTACACCTTC

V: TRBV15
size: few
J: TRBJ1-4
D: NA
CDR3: CATSPRQSEATNEKLFF
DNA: TGTGCCACCAGCCCAAGACAGTCGGAAGCAACTAATGAAAAACTGTTTTTT

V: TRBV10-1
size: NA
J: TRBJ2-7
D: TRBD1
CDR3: CASSEDRDRVEEQYF
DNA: TGCGCCAGCAGTGAGGACCGGGACAGGGTGGAAGAGCAGTACTTC

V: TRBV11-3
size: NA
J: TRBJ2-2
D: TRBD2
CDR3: CASSGRTSSRAGELFF
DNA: TGTGCCAGCAGCGGACGGACTAGCAGCAGGGCCGGGGAGCTGTTTTTT

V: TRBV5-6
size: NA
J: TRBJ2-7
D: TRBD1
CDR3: CASTPRGTGYEQYF
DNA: TGTGCCAGCACCCCGAGGGGGACAGGGTACGAGCAGTACTTC

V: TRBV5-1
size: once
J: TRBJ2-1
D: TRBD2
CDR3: CASSLVTSEYNEQFF
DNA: TGCGCCAGCAGCTTGGTTACTAGCGAATACAATGAGCAGTTCTTC

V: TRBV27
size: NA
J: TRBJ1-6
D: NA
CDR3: CASSFDPGANSPLHF
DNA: TGTGCCAGCAGTTTCGATCCAGGGGCAAATTCACCCCTCCACTTT

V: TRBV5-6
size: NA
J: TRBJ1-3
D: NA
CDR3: CASNTGRDTIYF
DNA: TGTGCCAGCAACACGGGGAGGGACACCATATATTTT

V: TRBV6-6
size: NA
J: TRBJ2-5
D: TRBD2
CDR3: CASSYLRREGETQYF
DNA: TGTGCCAGCAGTTACCTCCGCAGGGAGGGAGAGACCCAGTACTTC

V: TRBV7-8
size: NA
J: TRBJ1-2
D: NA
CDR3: CASSLGEVRLYGYTF
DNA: TGTGCCAGCAGCTTAGGAGAAGTCCGTCTCTATGGCTACACCTTC

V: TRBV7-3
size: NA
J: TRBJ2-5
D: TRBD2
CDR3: CAGPTGGETQYF
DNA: TGTGCCGGACCGACCGGGGGGGAGACCCAGTACTTC

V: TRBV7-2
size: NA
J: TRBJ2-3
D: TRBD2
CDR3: CASSLAGGTTDTQYF
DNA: TGTGCCAGCAGCTTGGCGGGGGGGACAACAGATACGCAGTATTTT

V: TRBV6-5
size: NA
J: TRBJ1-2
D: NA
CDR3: CASRIEGNGYTF
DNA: TGTGCCAGCAGGATTGAGGGAAATGGCTACACCTTC

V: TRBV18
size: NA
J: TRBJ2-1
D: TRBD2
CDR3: CASYSLAGAAYNEQFF
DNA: TGTGCCAGCTACTCCTTAGCGGGAGCGGCCTACAATGAGCAGTTCTTC

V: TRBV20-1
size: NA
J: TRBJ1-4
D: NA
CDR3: CSARGAEKLFF
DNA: TGCAGTGCTAGAGGAGCTGAAAAACTGTTTTTT

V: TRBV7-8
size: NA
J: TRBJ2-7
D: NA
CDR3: CASSLHLAKYEQYF
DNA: TGTGCCAGCAGCTTACACCTAGCTAAGTACGAGCAGTACTTC

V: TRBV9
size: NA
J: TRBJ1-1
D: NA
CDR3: CASSARGRDTEAFF
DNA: TGTGCCAGCAGCGCGAGGGGGAGGGATACTGAAGCTTTCTTT

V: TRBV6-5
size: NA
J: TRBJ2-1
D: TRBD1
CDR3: CASSYSLGQGAHEQFF
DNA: TGTGCCAGCAGTTACTCGTTAGGACAGGGGGCGCATGAGCAGTTCTTC

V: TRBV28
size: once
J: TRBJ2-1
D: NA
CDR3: CASSSPRRGHNEQFF
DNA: TGTGCCAGCAGTTCCCCCCGGCGGGGACACAATGAGCAGTTCTTC

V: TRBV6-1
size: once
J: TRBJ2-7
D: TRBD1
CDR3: CASRDGQGVHEQYF
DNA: TGTGCCAGCAGGGACGGACAGGGGGTCCACGAGCAGTACTTC

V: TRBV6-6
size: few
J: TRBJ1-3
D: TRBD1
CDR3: CASSRDRGLGNTIYF
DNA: TGTGCCAGCAGCCGTGACAGGGGTCTTGGAAACACCATATATTTT

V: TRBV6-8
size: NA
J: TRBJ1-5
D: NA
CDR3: CASSYNLGGLSNQPQHF
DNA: TGTGCCAGCAGTTACAACTTGGGGGGGCTAAGCAATCAGCCCCAGCATTTT

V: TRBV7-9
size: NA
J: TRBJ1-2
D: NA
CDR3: CASSLVGQGYGYGYTF
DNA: TGTGCCAGCAGCTTAGTGGGGCAGGGGTATGGCTATGGCTACACCTTC

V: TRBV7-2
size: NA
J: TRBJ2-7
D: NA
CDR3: CASTPRWDGTWEQYF
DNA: TGTGCCAGCACCCCCCGGTGGGACGGGACATGGGAGCAGTACTTC

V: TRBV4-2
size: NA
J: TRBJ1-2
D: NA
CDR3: CASSQGSGAESYGYTF
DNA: TGTGCCAGCAGCCAAGGATCAGGGGCGGAGAGCTATGGCTACACCTTC

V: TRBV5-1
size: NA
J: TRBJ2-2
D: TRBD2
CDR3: CASSLGTRGNTGELFF
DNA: TGCGCCAGCAGCTTAGGGACTAGAGGGAACACCGGGGAGCTGTTTTTT